This entry describes one T cell receptor (beta chain). Libraries were prepared by immunoSEQ multiplex PCR; TCRdb keeps only in-frame clonotypes and omits some of them. The sample shows about 1.5 million clones, approximately 98% of them seen only once. The data belong to a study of shared clonotypes between healthy human individuals. CDR1 is GTSNPN and CDR2 is SVGIG in the germline V gene (reference sequence). The trim removed 5 bases at V and 8 bases at J, leaving 6 bases unmatched. The CDR3 covers 13 residues. The donors were adults (healthy and HIV-negative) with no recent acute infections or vaccinations.

The clonotype originates from a man aged 25-45 years in good health. What was sequenced was naive CD4+ T cells sorted from blood. Subset noted: CD45RA+ positively selected. The rearrangement links TRBV30 to TRBJ1-2; 12 nucleotides align to TRBD1. The CDR3: CAWAGQGAGGYTF. For the CDR3, the DNA is TGTGCCTGGGCGGGACAGGGGGCCGGAGGCTACACCTTC.